The 23 T cell receptor beta chains reported below all come from one sample, sequenced in a study of Ad26.COV2.S vaccination and SARS-CoV-2 variants. Libraries were prepared by immunoSEQ multiplex PCR; TCRdb keeps only in-frame clonotypes and omits some of them. The data show 200,000 to 250,000 clones, 70% to 90% seen once. Treatment: approximately 18 received Ad26.COV2.S at low or high dose, single or two shots; about 5 received placebo; per-sample allocation not given. The samples date from day 63 after the first vaccine or placebo injection. The material sequenced was peripheral blood, taken in a trial of Ad26.COV2.S vaccine versus placebo. These receptors came from a person aged 18-65 years who received the Ad26.COV2.S COVID-19 vaccine or a placebo.

This clone was recorded only once. The chain links TRBV18 to TRBJ2-3; the D is unclear. Trimming took 3 bases from V and 6 from J, leaving 10 bases between them. The CDR3 consists of 13 residues. The germline V gene encodes CDR1 KGHSH and CDR2 LQKENI. The CDR3 region is CASSPSLMDTQYF. The DNA of the CDR3 is TGTGCCAGCTCACCGTCTCTGATGGATACGCAGTATTTT.

The chain uses TRBV14 and TRBJ1-4, with TRBD1 as a possible D gene (6 bases). The CDR3 consists of 13 residues. The germline V gene has CDR1 SGHDN and CDR2 FVKESK. V lost 4 bases, J lost 4 bases, and 7 bases lay in between. DNA for the CDR3: TGTGCCAGCAGCCTACAGGGTAATGAAAAACTGTTTTTT. It yields the protein CASSLQGNEKLFF.

The rearrangement joins TRBV18 to TRBJ2-3, with a weak D call TRBD1 (5 bases). This CDR3 comprises 16 residues. V dropped 6 bases and J dropped 5 bases, with 21 bases sitting between them. Germline V gives CDR1 KGHSH, CDR2 LQKENI. The CDR3 region has the DNA TGTGCCAGCTCTCAAAACACAGGTTCAAATGGAGATACGCAGTATTTT. Amino acids: CASSQNTGSNGDTQYF.

The genes are TRBV12-3 or TRBV12-4 and TRBJ2-2; possible D gene TRBD2, 5 bases. This CDR3 is 13 amino acids long. V dropped 6 bases and J dropped 6 bases, with 11 bases sitting between them. The CDR3 DNA follows: TGTGCCAGCAGCCTGCTAGCCGCCGGGGAGCTGTTTTTT. This sequence encodes CASSLLAAGELFF.

This clone was picked up a small number of times. The chain recombines TRBV21-1 with TRBJ2-1; no DNA check was done on the table's D call, TRBD1. TRBV21-1 is described as a pseudogene. This CDR3 is 15 amino acids long. This CDR3 is CASRAGTGRRNEQFF. CDR3 DNA: TGTGCCAGCAGGGCTGGGACAGGGAGAAGGAATGAGCAGTTCTTC.

The chain is built from TRBV28 and TRBJ1-4; the D gene is possibly TRBD1 (5 bases). Germline V gene data show CDR1 as MDHEN and CDR2 as SYDVKM. CDR3 length equals 16 residues. V was trimmed by 5 bases and J by 4 bases, leaving 17 bases between them. The CDR3: CASSLSKEGLNEKLFF. In DNA form, the CDR3 reads TGTGCCAGCAGTCTATCAAAAGAGGGGCTTAATGAAAAACTGTTTTTT.

The chain uses TRBV7-2 and TRBJ2-5; TRBD2 might be the D (6 bases). Trimming stripped 5 bases from V and 4 bases from J, with 11 bases between. Germline assignment: CDR1 SGHTA and CDR2 FQGNSA. The CDR3 has 13 amino acids. The CDR3 nucleotides read TGTGCCAGCAGCCTCTTCGGGGGAGAGACCCAGTACTTC. This sequence encodes CASSLFGGETQYF.

This rearrangement joins TRBV7-2 to TRBJ1-2, with D possibly matching TRBD1 (5 bases). V lost 0 bases, J lost 6 bases, and 17 bases lay in between. In germline, CDR1 is SGHTA, CDR2 FQGNSA. The CDR3 loop spans 16 amino acids. The CDR3 reads CASSLARERTIHGYTF. The CDR3 coding sequence is TGTGCCAGCAGCTTAGCCAGGGAGAGGACTATACATGGCTACACCTTC.

This clone appeared once. The chain links TRBV6-2 or TRBV6-3 to TRBJ1-5, with D unclear. CDR1 is MNHEY, CDR2 SVGEGT, per germline. The CDR3 has 15 residues. V was shortened by 6 bases and J by 7 bases, with 19 bases between the two germline ends. The CDR3 region is CASSEVAGIRQPQHF. The DNA of the CDR3 is TGTGCCAGCAGCGAGGTGGCGGGGATAAGGCAGCCCCAGCATTTT.

The rearrangement joins TRBV27 to TRBJ2-5, with TRBD1 matching over 8 bases. The CDR3 contains 16 residues. With 4 bases clipped from V and 2 bases from J, the junction kept 9 bases outside the gene matches. Germline CDR1 MNHEY, CDR2 SMNVEV (reference sequence). CDR3 sequence reads: CASSSRQGRRQETQYF. The CDR3 bases are TGTGCCAGCAGTTCCCGACAGGGGCGGAGGCAAGAGACCCAGTACTTC.

This chain uses TRBV28 with TRBJ2-2, with D tentatively TRBD2 (6 bases). This CDR3 spans 15 amino acids. V lost 4 bases and J 7 bases, leaving 16 bases between the germline ends. The germline V gene has CDR1 MDHEN and CDR2 SYDVKM. The chain's CDR3 is CASSSYRGLGGELFF. CDR3 coding DNA: TGTGCCAGCAGTTCCTATCGGGGGTTGGGCGGGGAGCTGTTTTTT. Full variable domain (outside the CDR3, taken from reference TRBV28 and TRBJ2-2): DVKVTQSSRYLVKRTGEKVFLECVQDMDHENMFWYRQDPGLGLRLIYFSYDVKMKEKGDIPEGYSVSREKKERFSLILESASTNQTSMYLCASSSYRGLGGELFFGEGSRLTVL.

The chain uses TRBV29-1 and TRBJ2-1, with 8 bases aligning to TRBD2. From germline, CDR1 is SQVTM and CDR2 ANQGSEA. This CDR3 has 14 residues. J was trimmed by 4 bases and V by 4 bases; bases with no gene match: 6. This CDR3 reads CSVAGGQDYNEQFF. The CDR3 DNA follows: TGCAGCGTTGCGGGGGGGCAGGATTACAATGAGCAGTTCTTC.

CDR3 coding DNA: TGTGCCAGCAGCCCCGGGTCCTCTGGGGCCAACGTCCTGACTTTC. Translation: CASSPGSSGANVLTF. This chain connects TRBV6-2 or TRBV6-3 to TRBJ2-6, with unresolved D. Trimming left V 6 bases short and J 0 bases short, with 9 bases between. From germline, CDR1 is MNHEY and CDR2 SVGEGT. CDR3 size: 15 residues.

The chain recombines TRBV5-1 with TRBJ1-1; 7 nucleotides agree with TRBD1. CDR1 is SGHRS and CDR2 is YFSETQ in the germline V gene. V lost 4 bases, J lost 5 bases, and 8 bases stayed unmatched. The CDR3 has 14 residues. CDR3 region: CASSRGLEGTEAFF. The CDR3 bases are TGCGCCAGCAGCAGGGGGCTAGAAGGTACTGAAGCTTTCTTT.

This chain connects TRBV12-5 to TRBJ2-3; D is unresolved. Germline V lookup: CDR1 LGHNT, CDR2 FRNRAP. The CDR3 length is 13 residues. V lost 4 bases and J 3 bases, leaving 8 bases between the germline ends. The CDR3 bases are TGTGCTAGTGGTTCTCCATTGACAGATACGCAGTATTTT. Protein sequence: CASGSPLTDTQYF. Combining the CDR3 with reference TRBV12-5 and TRBJ2-3 gives the whole variable domain DARVTQTPRHKVTEMGQEVTMRCQPILGHNTVFWYRQTMMQGLELLAYFRNRAPLDDSGMPKDRFSAEMPDATLATLKIQPSEPRDSAVYFCASGSPLTDTQYFGPGTRLTVL.

This clone has just one count. The rearrangement joins TRBV9 to TRBJ2-2; 8 nucleotides line up with TRBD2. V gave up 3 bases and J gave up 2 bases; unmatched junction bases: 6. The CDR3 contains 16 residues. Germline V lookup: CDR1 SGDLS, CDR2 YYNGEE. The CDR3 region has the DNA TGTGCCAGCAGCGAGGCAGCGGGAGCCAACACCGGGGAGCTGTTTTTT. Amino acid sequence: CASSEAAGANTGELFF. Full variable domain (outside the CDR3, taken from reference TRBV9 and TRBJ2-2): DSGVTQTPKHLITATGQRVTLRCSPRSGDLSVYWYQQSLDQGLQFLIQYYNGEERAKGNILERFSAQQFPDLHSELNLSSLELGDSALYFCASSEAAGANTGELFFGEGSRLTVL.

The chain joins TRBV18 to TRBJ2-2; no firm D call. This CDR3 spans 12 amino acids. The germline V gene encodes CDR1 KGHSH and CDR2 LQKENI. V gave up 2 bases and J gave up 4 bases, with 2 bases separating them. The CDR3 loop is CASSPFTGELFF. The CDR3 coding sequence is TGTGCCAGCTCACCATTCACCGGGGAGCTGTTTTTT.

The V call is TRBV6-2 or TRBV6-3, the J call TRBJ1-1; D might be TRBD1 (5 bases). Trimming removed 4 bases from V and 1 base from J, with 10 bases in between. CDR3 size: 14 residues. From germline, CDR1 is MNHEY and CDR2 SVGEGT. CDR3 in DNA: TGTGCCAGCAGTTTCGGGACGGGGAACACTGAAGCTTTCTTT. Translating gives CASSFGTGNTEAFF.

This clone has only one observation. This sequence joins TRBV28 and TRBJ2-1, with 8 nucleotides matching TRBD2. The germline V gene has CDR1 MDHEN and CDR2 SYDVKM. This CDR3 spans 16 amino acids. V lost 4 bases to trimming and J lost 6 bases; unmatched junction nucleotides: 11. The CDR3: CASSSYSGINANEQFF. The CDR3 region has the DNA TGTGCCAGCAGTTCCTATAGCGGGATCAACGCCAATGAGCAGTTCTTC.

V gene TRBV6-6 combines with J gene TRBJ1-5; a weak D match, TRBD1 (6 bases). Trimming took off 3 bases at V and 0 bases at J, with 12 bases between the two ends. CDR1 is MNHNY and CDR2 is SVGAGI in the germline V gene (reference sequence). CDR3 length equals 16 residues. The CDR3 bases are TGTGCCAGCAGTTATAGCAGGGGAGATAGCAATCAGCCCCAGCATTTT. It yields the protein CASSYSRGDSNQPQHF.

J is TRBJ1-3 and V is TRBV15, with unresolved D. The CDR3 covers 15 residues. Trimming removed 4 bases from V and 0 bases from J, with 10 bases in between. CDR1 and CDR2 from the germline V gene are LNHNV and YYDKDF (reference sequence). CDR3 nucleotide sequence: TGTGCCACCAGCAACCCCATTTACTCTGGAAACACCATATATTTT. It encodes CATSNPIYSGNTIYF.

V gene TRBV24-1 combines with J gene TRBJ2-7; 7 bases match TRBD1. The CDR3 spans 20 residues. Trimming took 3 bases from V and 7 from J; bases not matched to a gene: 26. CDR1 and CDR2 from the germline V gene are KGHDR and SFDVKD. In DNA form, the CDR3 reads TGTGCCACCAGTGATCCCGGGACAGATAATTCGGGACCCTACTCAGGGGAGCAGTACTTC. It translates to CATSDPGTDNSGPYSGEQYF.

The V call is TRBV9, the J call TRBJ1-4; D possibly corresponds to TRBD1 (6 bases). CDR1 SGDLS and CDR2 YYNGEE come from the germline V gene. The CDR3 is 14 amino acids. V lost 0 bases, J lost 6 bases, and 9 bases lay in between. CDR3 coding DNA: TGTGCCAGCAGCGTAGACGCAGGGGATGAAAAACTGTTTTTT. Translation: CASSVDAGDEKLFF.